What follows is one T cell receptor beta chain and its context. Its matching antigen is unknown. The data belong to a study of OX40 agonist ivuxolimab in advanced cancers. Overall study: A history of anti-PD-1, anti-PD-L1 or anti-CTLA-4 therapy was acceptable, and over 30% had some. In three patients, partial responses were observed, one with hepatocellular carcinoma and two with cutaneous melanoma. Overall study results and limits: The mean number of expanded clones was higher in CD8+ T cells than in CD4+.

TCRdb's copy holds only in-frame clones and misses some; the assay was immunoSEQ multiplex PCR. The sample lists approximately 71,000 clones; 82% were seen once. V dropped 0 bases and J dropped 1; count of bases not matched to a gene: 5. The CDR3 contains 17 residues. Germline V gene sequence: CDR1 PRHDT, CDR2 FYEKMQ (reference sequence). This sample comprised CD4+ or CD8+ T cells sorted from blood, obtained in a trial of the OX40 agonist ivuxolimab. The chain recombines TRBV13 with TRBJ2-2; 7 bases fit TRBD2. The clonotype comes from an adult with an advanced solid tumor such as melanoma, head and neck, liver or kidney cancer. The DNA for the CDR3 is TGTGCCAGCAGCTTAGGGCCGGGAGGCATGAACACCGGGGAGCTGTTTTTT. Its protein product is CASSLGPGGMNTGELFF.